This TCR beta chain was observed in a study of lymphopenia after photon versus proton radiotherapy (dated by TCRdb to the late 2010s). Notes on the research overall: The study compared the immunological effects of photon versus proton radiation therapy in patients with gastrointestinal tumors who developed high-grade lymphopenia. The cohort comprised 15 to 20 patients with gastrointestinal tumors who received either photon or proton therapy and then developed lymphopenia. The goal of the study was to characterize the differences between the two radiation modalities in how they affect the immune system. Paper-wide results and their limitations: The survival association was assessed only in patients who died, and better survival with proton therapy was presented by the authors as a possibility rather than a demonstrated result. After the lymphocyte count nadir, photon-treated repertoires showed oligoclonal expansion, especially of CD8+ Temra cells, which drove the drop in diversity. Relative stability during treatment was observed in proton-treated patients, whereas loss of naive T cells and TCR diversity and gain of effector/memory populations were observed in photon-treated patients. Among patients across the cohort who died, overall survival time showed an inverse correlation with a larger post-nadir drop in TCR diversity.

Trimming leaves V shorter by 3 bases and J shorter by 0 bases, with the junction holding 5 bases beyond the gene matches. Per the germline V gene (reference sequence), LNHDA is the CDR1 and SQIVND is the CDR2. From its cysteine to its phenylalanine, the CDR3 spans 15 amino acids. Only the CDR3 part of the read is kept: 45 bases, read in frame from the first base. The method was the immunoSEQ multiplex PCR assay. T cell repertoires were profiled by deep sequencing of rearranged TCR beta loci, alongside multiparametric flow cytometry. TCRdb took this table from immuneACCESS and kept in-frame rearrangements with V and J called. Such tables lack part of the clones; where checked against another copy, unresolved V genes explain under half of the gap, and the rest is unexplained. The sample has approximately 150,000 clones on record, roughly nine tenths of them singletons. The ten largest make up about 4.3% of the sample.

With respect to this clone: What this receptor recognizes is not known. Base-call qualities are not available, and no considerably larger clone is one nucleotide away.

The sequence is built from TRBV19 and TRBJ2-7; TRBD2 fits 7 bases in the junction. The source material was peripheral blood, sampled from a patient treated with photon-based radiotherapy. The TCR sequence derives from a man over 45 with gastric cancer. The bases are TGTGCCAGTAGTATTGCTAGCGGAAGCTCCTACGAGCAGTACTTC. Its protein is CASSIASGSSYEQYF. The reference TRBV19 and TRBJ2-7 proteins fill in what lies around the CDR3, so the full variable domain reads DGGITQSPKYLFRKEGQNVTLSCEQNLNHDAMYWYRQDPGQGLRLIYYSQIVNDFQKGDIAEGYSVSREKKESFPLTVTSAQKNPTAFYLCASSIASGSSYEQYFGPGTRLTVT.